This TCR beta chain appears in the sequencing data of a study of T cells after yellow fever vaccination. CDR1 and CDR2 from the germline V gene are SGHVS and FQNEAQ. The CDR3 spans 16 residues. The V gene end was trimmed by 4 bases and the J gene end by 5 bases; junction bases not matched to a gene: 6. A process of 5'RACE template switching, which added a universal primer site and UMIs, was used to make TCR cDNA. TCRdb reanalysed the 5' RACE reads using MiXCR and keeps one entry per CDR3 protein. The sample lists about 310,000 distinct CDR3 sequences; about 3.5% were seen once. This clonotype was counted many times.

The specimen was PBMCs, collected on the day of the yellow fever booster vaccination. V and J are TRBV7-8 and TRBJ2-5; 14 bases are a match to TRBD2. This sequence was found in a man aged 18 to 29 who received the YFV17D yellow fever vaccine. The CDR3 region is CASSWTSGGPRETQYF. Written as DNA, the CDR3 is TGTGCCAGCAGCTGGACTAGCGGGGGGCCAAGGGAGACCCAGTACTTC.